These 21 T cell receptor beta chains were sequenced from one sample in a study of blood T cell repertoires in COVID-19. TCRdb keeps only in-frame clones here, not all; method: immunoSEQ multiplex PCR. The sample has roughly 190,000 clones; more than 85% are singletons. Sample: peripheral blood. All receptors come from a man under 40 with acute or convalescent COVID-19.

Turning to this clone: It is unclear where the CDR3 begins or ends on the DNA, so no DNA is shown, and the CDR3 is as TCRdb lists it. The gene calls are TRBV19 and TRBJ1-3. Germline assignment: CDR1 LNHDA and CDR2 SQIVND (reference sequence). The CDR3 spans 11 residues, counting both ends. The CDR3 sequence: CASSSGNTIYF.

DNA for the CDR3: TGTGCCAGCAGTGAGGCGCCCATCTCCAGGGAGACCCAGTACTTC. This translates into CASSEAPISRETQYF. The chain carries TRBV2 and TRBJ2-5; D is unclear. CDR1 is SNHLY and CDR2 is FYNNEI in the germline V gene. The CDR3 has 15 residues. The V end was cut by 3 bases, the J end by 5 bases, with 16 bases between. The full variable domain, in which reference TRBV2 and TRBJ2-5 provide the parts outside the CDR3, is EPEVTQTPSHQVTQMGQEVILRCVPISNHLYFYWYRQILGQKVEFLVSFYNNEISEKSEIFDDQFSVERPDGSNFTLKIRSTKLEDSAMYFCASSEAPISRETQYFGPGTRLLVL.

The chain employs TRBV5-1 and TRBJ1-1, with 9 bases matching TRBD1. Unmatched junction bases numbered 12, after V lost 4 bases and J lost 8 bases. The V gene's germline CDR1 is SGHRS and CDR2 YFSETQ. The CDR3 spans 15 residues. The CDR3 DNA sequence: TGCGCCAGCAGCCTCGACGTACAGGGGGCCGGCGAAGCTTTCTTT. This gives the protein CASSLDVQGAGEAFF.

The chain carries TRBV10-2 and TRBJ2-7; TRBD2 matches 9 bases. Losses at the gene ends were 3 bases for V and 3 bases for J; bases not matched to a gene: 6. Per the germline V gene, CDR1 is WSHSY and CDR2 is SAAADI. This CDR3 spans 15 amino acids. CDR3 in amino acids: CASSDPSGALYEQYF. For the CDR3, the DNA is TGCGCCAGCAGTGATCCTAGCGGGGCCCTCTACGAGCAGTACTTC.

The chain employs TRBV27 and TRBJ1-4; D ambiguous. CDR3 length equals 16 residues. The germline gives CDR1 MNHEY, CDR2 SMNVEV (reference sequence). The ends were cut back, 3 bases at V and 0 bases at J, with 11 bases in the middle. In nucleotides, the CDR3 is TGTGCCAGCAGTTTTGGGCCCCGCGCAACTAATGAAAAACTGTTTTTT. Translation gives CASSFGPRATNEKLFF.

This clone was detected once. The chain recombines TRBV5-4 with TRBJ2-5; D perhaps matches TRBD1 (8 bases). CDR3 length: 14 amino acids. CDR1 is SGHNT, CDR2 YYREEE, per germline (reference sequence). Trimming removed 4 bases from V and 3 bases from J, with 13 bases in between. The CDR3 spells CASSRGDRKETQYF. Here the CDR3 DNA reads TGTGCCAGCAGCCGGGGGGACAGGAAAGAGACCCAGTACTTC.

The genes are TRBV3-1 (or the pseudogene TRBV3-2) and TRBJ1-2, with no clear D. The CDR3 spans 17 residues. From germline, CDR1 is LGHDT and CDR2 YNNKEL (reference sequence). Trimming took 2 bases from V and 0 from J, leaving 16 bases between them. CDR3 sequence reads: CASSQFLSVKPNYGYTF. CDR3 nucleotide sequence: TGTGCCAGCAGCCAATTCCTTTCGGTCAAGCCTAACTATGGCTACACCTTC.

The chain uses TRBV27 and TRBJ2-7, with TRBD1 identical over 10 bases. This CDR3 has 17 amino acids. Per the germline V gene, CDR1 is MNHEY and CDR2 is SMNVEV (reference sequence). The J segment lost 2 bases and the V segment lost 6 bases, leaving 13 bases of the junction unmatched. The CDR3 region has the DNA TGTGCCAGCAGCCGGGACAGGGGATACCTGAGACCCTACGAGCAGTACTTC. This sequence encodes CASSRDRGYLRPYEQYF.

The chain uses TRBV19 and TRBJ2-1; no reliable D call. The V end lost 6 bases, the J end lost 0 bases, and 12 bases lay between the germline ends. CDR1 is LNHDA and CDR2 is SQIVND in the germline V gene (reference sequence). CDR3 length: 15 residues. This CDR3 is CASSLSRSSYNEQFF. The CDR3 DNA sequence: TGTGCCAGTAGCCTTTCGCGGAGCTCCTACAATGAGCAGTTCTTC.

The chain joins TRBV6-5 to TRBJ2-4; 8 bases map to TRBD2. Germline V gene sequence: CDR1 MNHEY, CDR2 SVGAGI. The CDR3 contains 15 residues. V lost 6 bases, J lost 2 bases, and 6 bases stayed unmatched. The CDR3 reads CASSPRGGTKNIQYF. For the CDR3, the DNA is TGTGCCAGCAGCCCCCGGGGGGGCACCAAAAACATTCAGTACTTC.

The chain employs TRBV5-4 and TRBJ2-1; 9 bases match TRBD2. The CDR3 runs to 15 residues. V shed 5 bases, J shed 8 bases, and the junction held 11 bases outside the gene matches. In germline, CDR1 is SGHNT, CDR2 YYREEE (reference sequence). This CDR3 reads CASRFPGTSIHEQFF. CDR3 bases: TGTGCCAGCAGATTCCCCGGGACTAGCATACATGAGCAGTTCTTC.

V usage is TRBV4-1 and J usage is TRBJ1-2; D unresolved. The CDR3 has 16 residues. Deletions cut 1 base from V and 1 base from J, with 13 bases between. CDR1 MGHRA and CDR2 YSYEKL come from the germline V gene. The CDR3 region is CASSQAPIGSNYGYTF. The CDR3 nucleotides read TGCGCCAGCAGCCAAGCACCCATCGGGAGTAACTATGGCTACACCTTC.

The chain employs TRBV27 and TRBJ1-2, with TRBD1 as a possible D gene (6 bases). This CDR3 is 14 amino acids long. Looked up from germline, CDR1 is MNHEY and CDR2 is SMNVEV (reference sequence). V was pared by 0 bases and J by 7 bases, with 12 bases between. The CDR3 is CASSLSPQGIGYTF. The DNA for the CDR3 is TGTGCCAGCAGTTTATCCCCACAGGGAATTGGCTACACCTTC.

The rearrangement uses TRBV30 and TRBJ1-5, with D tentatively TRBD1 (5 bases). CDR3 length: 15 residues. Looked up from germline, CDR1 is GTSNPN and CDR2 is SVGIG (reference sequence). V shed 2 bases and J shed 4 bases, with 15 bases lying between them. The CDR3 reads CAWSLGTGRNQPQHF. For the CDR3, the DNA is TGTGCCTGGAGTCTCGGGACTGGGAGGAATCAGCCCCAGCATTTT.

The chain recombines TRBV7-6 with TRBJ1-4; TRBD1 is a possible D gene (6 bases). The V end was cut by 6 bases, the J end by 5 bases, with 16 bases between. The CDR3 is made up of 15 amino acids. Looked up from germline, CDR1 is SGHVS and CDR2 is FNYEAQ. The CDR3 spells CASSLQGRVNEKLFF. The CDR3, as DNA: TGTGCCAGCAGTCTTCAGGGGAGGGTAAATGAAAAACTGTTTTTT.

V is TRBV6-5 and J is TRBJ2-3; 7 nucleotides line up with TRBD2. V shed 6 bases and J 4 bases; nucleotides not matched to a gene: 4. This CDR3 is built from 13 residues. CDR1 is MNHEY and CDR2 is SVGAGI in the germline V gene. In DNA, the CDR3 is TGTGCCAGCAGCCGGACTAGGGCAGATACGCAGTATTTT. This gives the protein CASSRTRADTQYF.

This chain connects TRBV6-4 to TRBJ1-1; D may be TRBD1 (6 bases). V was cut by 2 bases and J by 4 bases, with 17 bases left in between. The CDR3 extends over 16 amino acids. Germline V gene data show CDR1 as MRHNA and CDR2 as SNTAGT. CDR3 loop: CASSDRAGVLPTEAFF. CDR3 nucleotides: TGTGCCAGCAGTGACCGGGCAGGGGTTCTTCCCACTGAAGCTTTCTTT.

V gene TRBV2 combines with J gene TRBJ1-6; the D gene is possibly TRBD1 (5 bases). The CDR3 spans 14 residues. V gave up 5 bases and J gave up 8 bases, with 13 bases separating them. Per germline, CDR1 SNHLY and CDR2 FYNNEI. CDR3 region: CASSTRGGDSPLHF. For the CDR3, the DNA is TGTGCCAGCAGTACGAGGGGAGGGGATTCACCCCTCCACTTT.

The chain recombines TRBV24-1 with TRBJ1-5; 10 bases map to TRBD1. CDR3 length equals 16 residues. V lost 5 bases and J lost 3; bases outside the gene matches: 6. CDR1 KGHDR and CDR2 SFDVKD come from the germline V gene. CDR3 loop: CATSGTGTGDNQPQHF. CDR3 sequence (DNA): TGTGCCACCAGTGGCACGGGGACAGGGGACAATCAGCCCCAGCATTTT.

The chain carries TRBV18 and TRBJ1-4, with 7 nucleotides matching TRBD1. The germline V gene encodes CDR1 KGHSH and CDR2 LQKENI. The CDR3 loop spans 14 amino acids. The ends lost 3 bases at V and 6 bases at J; junction bases unmatched: 4. The CDR3 DNA is TGTGCCAGCTCACCCCCCGGGACAGATGAAAAACTGTTTTTT. Translated, it gives CASSPPGTDEKLFF.

This chain connects TRBV19 to TRBJ1-2; 9 bases align to TRBD1. Germline V gives CDR1 LNHDA, CDR2 SQIVND (reference sequence). The CDR3 covers 16 residues. Trimming cost V 0 bases and J 1 base; bases outside gene matches: 3. The CDR3 sequence is CASSIDGTGFNYGYTF. The CDR3 DNA follows: TGTGCCAGTAGTATAGATGGGACAGGGTTTAACTATGGCTACACCTTC.